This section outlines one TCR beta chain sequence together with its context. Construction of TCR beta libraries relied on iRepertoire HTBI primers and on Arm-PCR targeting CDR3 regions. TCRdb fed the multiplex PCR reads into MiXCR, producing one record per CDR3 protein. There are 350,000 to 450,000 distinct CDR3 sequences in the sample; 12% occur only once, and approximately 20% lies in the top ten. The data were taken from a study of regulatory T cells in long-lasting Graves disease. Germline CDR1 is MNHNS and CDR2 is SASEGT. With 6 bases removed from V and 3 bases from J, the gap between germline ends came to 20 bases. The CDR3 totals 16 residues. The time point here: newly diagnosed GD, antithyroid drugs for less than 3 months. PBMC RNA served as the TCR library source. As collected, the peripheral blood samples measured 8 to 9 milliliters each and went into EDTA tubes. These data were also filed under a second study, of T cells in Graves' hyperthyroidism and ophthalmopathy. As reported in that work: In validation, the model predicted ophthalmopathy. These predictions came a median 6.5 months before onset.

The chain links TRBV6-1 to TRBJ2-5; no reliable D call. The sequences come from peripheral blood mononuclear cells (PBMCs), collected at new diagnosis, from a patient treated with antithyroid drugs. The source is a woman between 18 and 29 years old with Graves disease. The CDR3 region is CASRSPTGQSKETQYF. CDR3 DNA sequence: TGTGCCAGCAGGAGTCCGACCGGCCAAAGCAAAGAGACCCAGTACTTC.